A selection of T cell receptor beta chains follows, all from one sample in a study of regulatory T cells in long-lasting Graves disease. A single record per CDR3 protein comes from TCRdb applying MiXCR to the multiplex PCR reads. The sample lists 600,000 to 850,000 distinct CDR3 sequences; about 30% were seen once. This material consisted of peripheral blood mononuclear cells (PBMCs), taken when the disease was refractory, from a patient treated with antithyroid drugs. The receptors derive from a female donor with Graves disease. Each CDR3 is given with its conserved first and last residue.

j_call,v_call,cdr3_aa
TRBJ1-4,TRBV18,CASSPLATNEKLFF
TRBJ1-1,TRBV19,CASSSGGTHLRGDTEAFF
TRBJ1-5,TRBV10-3,CATRTGRDDQPQHF
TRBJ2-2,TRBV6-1,CASSLGTYTGELFF
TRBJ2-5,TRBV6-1,CASSERGWTQYF
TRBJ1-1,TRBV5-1,CASSLGVVNTEAFF
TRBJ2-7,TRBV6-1,CASSGRSGPSYEQYF
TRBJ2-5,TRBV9,CASSVSARSETQYF
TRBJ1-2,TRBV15,CATSRVWGQGTPNYGYTF
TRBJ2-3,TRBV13,CASSLDEEVGTDTQYF
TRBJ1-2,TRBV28,CAAGPYGYTF
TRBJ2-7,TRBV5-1,CASSSPGLASEQYF
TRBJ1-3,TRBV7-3,CASSPGQGENTIYF
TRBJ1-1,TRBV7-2,CASSFPPGRRDTEAFF
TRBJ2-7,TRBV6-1,CASSDYRLGEYF
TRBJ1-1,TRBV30,CAWSGDTEAFF
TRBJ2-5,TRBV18,CASSPWSQYQETQYF
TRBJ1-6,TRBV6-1,CASSEVGANSPLHF
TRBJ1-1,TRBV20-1,CSASPGAGGRNTEAFF
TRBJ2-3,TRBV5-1,CASKREEGTASTDTQYF
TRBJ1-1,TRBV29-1,CSGQGMTEAFF
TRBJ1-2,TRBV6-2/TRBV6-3,CASSEGQRGYTF
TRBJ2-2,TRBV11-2,CASSLVQSGELFF
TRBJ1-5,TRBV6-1,CASRSDDRVNQPQHF
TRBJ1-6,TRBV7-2,CASSNQGGRGSPLHF
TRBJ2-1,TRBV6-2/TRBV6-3,CASSYSIRYNTPQFF
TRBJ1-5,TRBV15,CATSGRDGINQPQHF
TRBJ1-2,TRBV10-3,CAIRTPGTGYGYTF
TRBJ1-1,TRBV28,CASSLTGEMNTEAFF
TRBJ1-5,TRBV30,CAWSVGDSNQPQHF
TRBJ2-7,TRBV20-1,CSANGQGEAYEQYF
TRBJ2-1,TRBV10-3,CAISQKEIASGGNEQFF
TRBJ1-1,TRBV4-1,CASSHQTGGGAEAFF
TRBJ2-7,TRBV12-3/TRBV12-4,CASGPGHLYEQYF
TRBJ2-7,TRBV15,CATSRDRTGGGDEQYF
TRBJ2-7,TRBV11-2,CASSTRESYGTFFEQYF
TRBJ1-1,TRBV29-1,CSTSRGSNTEAFF
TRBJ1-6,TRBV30,CAWSGQGRSPLHF
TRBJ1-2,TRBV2,CASSERGLNYGYTF
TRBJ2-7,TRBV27,CASSSPLAASYEQYF
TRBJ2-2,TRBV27,CASSLSVGQGIGELFF
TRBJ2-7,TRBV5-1,CASSAGPHSYEQYF
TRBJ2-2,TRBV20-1,CSAPSRTSGINTGELFF
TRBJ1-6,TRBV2,CASSDGTGAVFSPLHF
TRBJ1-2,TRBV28,CASRPRPGGQGYTF
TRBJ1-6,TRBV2,CASKTGHGSPLHF
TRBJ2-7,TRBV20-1,CSAFAEGYEQYF
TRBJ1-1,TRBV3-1,CASSQGGGSEWAFF
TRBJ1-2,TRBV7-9,CASSPSLGRGPDYGYTF